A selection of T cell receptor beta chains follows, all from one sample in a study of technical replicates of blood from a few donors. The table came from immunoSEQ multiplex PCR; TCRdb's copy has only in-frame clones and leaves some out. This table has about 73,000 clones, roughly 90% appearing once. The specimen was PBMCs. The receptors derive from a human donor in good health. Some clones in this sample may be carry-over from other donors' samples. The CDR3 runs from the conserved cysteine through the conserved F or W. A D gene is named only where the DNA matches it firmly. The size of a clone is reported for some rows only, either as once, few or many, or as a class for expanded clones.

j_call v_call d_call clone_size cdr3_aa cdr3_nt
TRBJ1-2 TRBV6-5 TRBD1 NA CASSSYGDRGRPTF TGTGCCAGCAGCTCCTATGGGGACAGGGGGCGCCCCACCTTC
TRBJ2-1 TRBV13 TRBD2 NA CASSLRLAGAYEQFF TGTGCCAGCAGCTTAAGACTAGCGGGGGCCTATGAGCAGTTCTTC
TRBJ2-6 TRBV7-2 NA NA CASSGGGAGANVLTF TGTGCCAGCAGCGGAGGGGGCGCTGGGGCCAACGTCCTGACTTTC
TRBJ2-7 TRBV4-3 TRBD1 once CASSQSQGSPGTGNKQYF TGCGCCAGCAGCCAGAGCCAAGGAAGTCCCGGGACAGGGAACAAGCAGTACTTC
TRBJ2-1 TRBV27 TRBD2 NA CASRIGTSGFNEQFF TGTGCCAGCAGAATTGGGACTAGCGGGTTTAATGAGCAGTTCTTC
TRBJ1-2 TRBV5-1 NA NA CASSSNPTTGTYGYTF TGCGCCAGCAGCTCCAACCCAACTACAGGGACCTATGGCTACACCTTC
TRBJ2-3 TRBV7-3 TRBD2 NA CASSFYSGGGTDTQYF TGTGCCAGCAGCTTTTATAGCGGGGGAGGCACAGATACGCAGTATTTT
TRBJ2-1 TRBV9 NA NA CASSVGGESGQFF TGTGCCAGCAGCGTGGGGGGAGAATCAGGGCAGTTCTTC
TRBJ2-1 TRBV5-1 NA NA CASSTPSPRGEQFF TGCGCCAGCAGCACACCTAGCCCCAGGGGTGAGCAGTTCTTC
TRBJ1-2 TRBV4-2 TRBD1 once CASSQEGTANYGYTF TGTGCCAGCAGCCAAGAGGGGACAGCAAACTATGGCTACACCTTC
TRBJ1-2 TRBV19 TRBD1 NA CASSKSGTGDYGYTF TGTGCCAGTAGTAAGTCCGGGACAGGGGACTATGGCTACACCTTC
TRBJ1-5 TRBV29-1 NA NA CSVEGDEGRNQPQHF TGCAGCGTCGAGGGGGACGAGGGACGAAATCAGCCCCAGCATTTT
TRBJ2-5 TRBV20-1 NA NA CSAGGAETQYF TGCAGTGCTGGAGGAGCGGAGACCCAGTACTTC
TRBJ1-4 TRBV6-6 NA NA CASRLTRGNEKLFF TGTGCCAGCAGATTAACCCGGGGGAATGAAAAACTGTTTTTT
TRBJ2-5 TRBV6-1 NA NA CASSASGRETQYF TGTGCCAGCAGTGCCAGCGGGCGAGAGACCCAGTACTTC
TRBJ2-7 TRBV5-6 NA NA CASSLKESYEQYF TGTGCCAGCAGCTTGAAGGAGAGCTACGAGCAGTACTTC
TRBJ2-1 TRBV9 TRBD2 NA CASSDGTSGGSYNEQFF TGTGCCAGCAGCGATGGGACTAGCGGGGGATCCTACAATGAGCAGTTCTTC
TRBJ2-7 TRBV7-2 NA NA CASSAYRSSYEQYF TGTGCCAGCAGCGCATACAGGAGCTCCTACGAGCAGTACTTC
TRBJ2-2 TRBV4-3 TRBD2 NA CASSQDSSGVRTGELFF TGCGCCAGCAGCCAAGATAGTAGCGGGGTCAGGACCGGGGAGCTGTTTTTT
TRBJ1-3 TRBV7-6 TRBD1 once CASSSEQGISGNTIYF TGTGCCAGCAGCTCGGAACAGGGGATCTCTGGAAACACCATATATTTT
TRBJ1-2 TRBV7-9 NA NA CASSRDIYGYTF TGTGCCAGCAGCCGGGACATCTATGGCTACACCTTC
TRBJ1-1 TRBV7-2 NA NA CASSSGPQGGKMNTEAFF TGTGCCAGCAGCTCCGGGCCCCAAGGGGGAAAAATGAACACTGAAGCTTTCTTT
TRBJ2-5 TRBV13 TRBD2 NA CASSPRLAGGKQETQYF TGTGCCAGCAGCCCAAGACTAGCGGGGGGAAAACAAGAGACCCAGTACTTC
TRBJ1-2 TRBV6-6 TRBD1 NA CASSFPTGNYGYTF TGTGCCAGCAGTTTCCCGACAGGGAACTATGGCTACACCTTC
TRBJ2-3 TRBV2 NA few CASSQNFRGNTDTQYF TGTGCCAGCAGCCAAAACTTTAGGGGTAACACAGATACGCAGTATTTT
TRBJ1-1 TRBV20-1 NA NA CSVREATEAFF TGCAGTGTAAGGGAGGCCACTGAAGCTTTCTTT
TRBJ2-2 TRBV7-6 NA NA CASSLWQGINTGELFF TGTGCCAGCAGCTTATGGCAGGGAATAAATACCGGGGAGCTGTTTTTT
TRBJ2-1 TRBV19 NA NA CASSIRDYNEQFF TGTGCCAGTAGTATACGGGATTACAATGAGCAGTTCTTC
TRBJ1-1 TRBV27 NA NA CASSSPGNTEAFF TGTGCCAGCAGTTCCCCGGGGAACACTGAAGCTTTCTTT
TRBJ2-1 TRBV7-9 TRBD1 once CASSQEDRAAYNEQFF TGTGCCAGCAGCCAAGAAGACAGGGCGGCCTACAATGAGCAGTTCTTC
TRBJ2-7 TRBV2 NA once CASRPEPGEQYF TGTGCCAGCCGCCCCGAGCCTGGCGAGCAGTACTTC
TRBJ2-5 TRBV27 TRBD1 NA CASSLYRGQGETQYF TGTGCCAGCAGTTTATACCGGGGACAGGGGGAGACCCAGTACTTC
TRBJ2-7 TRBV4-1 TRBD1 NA CASSQQGQNYEQYF TGCGCCAGCAGCCAGCAGGGACAGAACTACGAGCAGTACTTC
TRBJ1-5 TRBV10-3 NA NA CAISENEGEGQPQHF TGTGCCATCAGTGAGAATGAAGGGGAAGGTCAGCCCCAGCATTTT
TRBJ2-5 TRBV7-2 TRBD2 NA CASSLGGLAGGGNF TGTGCCAGCAGCTTAGGGGGACTAGCGGGAGGTGGGAACTTC
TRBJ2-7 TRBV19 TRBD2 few CASSRDGLAGTYYEQYF TGTGCCAGTAGTAGGGATGGGCTAGCGGGAACCTACTACGAGCAGTACTTC
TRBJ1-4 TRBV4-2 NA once CASSQAGLGEKLFF TGTGCCAGCAGCCAGGCAGGTTTGGGTGAAAAACTGTTTTTT
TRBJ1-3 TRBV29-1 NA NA CSVEDGMSGNTIYF TGCAGCGTTGAAGACGGGATGTCTGGAAACACCATATATTTT
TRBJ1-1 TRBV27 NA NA CASSLGGRSTEAFF TGTGCCAGCAGTTTGGGGGGGCGGTCCACTGAAGCTTTCTTT
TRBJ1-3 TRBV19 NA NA CASTAGYSGNTIYF TGTGCCAGTACCGCAGGGTACTCTGGAAACACCATATATTTT
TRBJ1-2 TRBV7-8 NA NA CASSLGGPNYGYTF TGTGCCAGCAGCTTAGGGGGCCCTAACTATGGCTACACCTTC
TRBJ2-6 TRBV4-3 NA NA CASSQESSGTGANVLTF TGCGCCAGCAGCCAAGAAAGTTCAGGGACTGGGGCCAACGTCCTGACTTTC
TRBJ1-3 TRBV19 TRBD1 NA CASSILAGGSGNTIYF TGTGCCAGTAGTATTCTGGCAGGGGGTTCTGGAAACACCATATATTTT
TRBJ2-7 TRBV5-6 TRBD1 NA CASSPPGQGAYEQYF TGTGCCAGCAGCCCCCCCGGACAGGGGGCATACGAGCAGTACTTC
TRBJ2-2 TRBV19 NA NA CASSMGGSGELFF TGTGCCAGTAGTATGGGGGGTTCCGGGGAGCTGTTTTTT
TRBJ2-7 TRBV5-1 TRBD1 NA CASSAIGQGYEQYF TGCGCCAGCAGCGCTATAGGACAGGGGTACGAGCAGTACTTC
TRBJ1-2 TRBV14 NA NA CASSQDGRGKGYGYTF TGTGCCAGCAGCCAAGATGGGCGGGGGAAGGGCTATGGCTACACCTTC